This TCR beta chain was recorded in a study of chemoradiotherapy in HPV16-positive cancers. Clones were sequenced by immunoSEQ multiplex PCR, and TCRdb holds only the in-frame ones, with some missing. The table has under 50,000 clones, under 80% seen once. The CDR3 extends over 13 amino acids. Germline-derived CDR1 and CDR2 are SGHTA and FQGNSA. The V and J ends lost 1 base and 6 bases respectively, with 7 bases between them. The rearrangement joins TRBV7-2 to TRBJ1-5, with no clear D. This specimen consisted of blood, obtained from a patient who underwent chemoradiotherapy. This receptor was taken from a human donor with HPV-associated anogenital cancer. The CDR3 nucleotides read TGTGCCAGCAGCTTAGAAGTACTTCAGCCCCAGCATTTT. Translation gives CASSLEVLQPQHF.